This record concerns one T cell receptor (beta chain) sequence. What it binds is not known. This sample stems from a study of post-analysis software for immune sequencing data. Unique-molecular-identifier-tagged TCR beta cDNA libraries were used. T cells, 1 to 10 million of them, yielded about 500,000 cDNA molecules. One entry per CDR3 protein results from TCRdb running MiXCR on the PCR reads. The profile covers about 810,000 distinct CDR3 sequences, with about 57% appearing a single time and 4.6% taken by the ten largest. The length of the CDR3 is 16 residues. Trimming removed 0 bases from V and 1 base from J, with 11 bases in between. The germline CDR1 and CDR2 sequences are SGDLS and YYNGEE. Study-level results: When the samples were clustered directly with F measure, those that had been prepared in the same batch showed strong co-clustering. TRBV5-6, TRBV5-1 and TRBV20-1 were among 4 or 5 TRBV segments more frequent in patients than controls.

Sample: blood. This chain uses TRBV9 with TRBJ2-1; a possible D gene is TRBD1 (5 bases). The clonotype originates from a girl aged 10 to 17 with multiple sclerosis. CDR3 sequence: CASSVEGVGSYNEQFF. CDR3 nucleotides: TGTGCCAGCAGCGTAGAAGGGGTTGGTTCCTACAATGAGCAGTTCTTC.